This T cell receptor beta chain came from a study of prognosis after radiotherapy for stage I lung cancer. This clonotype was seen many times. V lost 6 bases and J lost 2, with 15 bases in between. The CDR3 has 15 amino acids. Germline-derived CDR1 and CDR2 are LNHDA and SQIVND (reference sequence). TCR beta CDR3 amplification from genomic DNA was performed by two-round multiplex PCR. First-round PCR used primers specific to each TRBV and TRBJ gene. MiXCR, applied by TCRdb to the multiplex PCR reads, yields one record per CDR3 protein. The data hold 14,000 or so distinct CDR3 sequences, with roughly 38% observed a single time.

The TCR sequence derives from a donor over 45 with non-small cell lung cancer. The chain combines TRBV19 with TRBJ2-3; tentative D call: TRBD2 (6 bases). Sequences were derived from PBMCs, sampled before or after stereotactic body radiation therapy (not recorded which). This CDR3 reads CASRKGLAFTDTQYF. CDR3 DNA: TGTGCCAGTAGGAAGGGACTGGCCTTCACAGATACGCAGTATTTT.